Listed below are T cell receptor beta chains from one sample, sequenced in a study of CXCR3-negative and CXCR3-positive naive CD8 T cells. TCRdb re-called the 5' RACE reads, yielding one record per CDR3 amino acid sequence without DNA. The ten most abundant clones cover 0.82% of a sample with 80,000 to 100,000 distinct CDR3 sequences. Sequencing input: naive CXCR3+ CD8+ T cells from blood. Receptor source: a human donor in good health. Some clones in this sample may be carry-over from other donors' samples. CDR3s include the opening cysteine and the closing phenylalanine or tryptophan.

>TRBV19|14|TRBJ2-5
CASSPRHEPGTQYF
>TRBV20-1|13|TRBJ1-4
CSARVRGNEKLFF
>TRBV28|15|TRBJ2-7
CASKPGLAIPYEQYF
>TRBV7-6|13|TRBJ1-1
CASSSEGPTEAFF
>TRBV29-1|12|TRBJ1-1
CSAYRANTEAFF
>TRBV7-9|15|TRBJ2-1
CASSASGRNHNEQFF
>TRBV10-3|14|TRBJ1-1
CAIKNDRGGTEAFF
>TRBV5-6|15|TRBJ1-5
CASSLIGNSNQPQHF
>TRBV28|13|TRBJ2-7
CASQLPRSYEQYF
>TRBV28|14|TRBJ2-7
CASSLRGGQYEQYF
>TRBV25-1|13|TRBJ1-2
CASSEERSHGYTF
>TRBV7-2|13|TRBJ1-5
CASSDVPGQPQHF
>TRBV7-6|16|TRBJ2-7
CASSAQPDALTYEQYF
>TRBV7-6|12|TRBJ2-2
CASSLYTGELFF
>TRBV28|11|TRBJ1-5
CASFGGGPQHF
>TRBV20-1|15|TRBJ1-5
CSATLGSRGNQPQHF
>TRBV21-1|15|TRBJ1-1
CASSKPGGMRTEAFF
>TRBV6-2/TRBV6-3|15|TRBJ2-7
CASSYDPGASYGQYF
>TRBV28|16|TRBJ1-1
CASSFGQGRMNTEAFF
>TRBV28|13|TRBJ2-7
CASSPRTGYEQYF
>TRBV20-1|12|TRBJ1-1
CSAQGLNTEAFF
>TRBV25-1|14|TRBJ1-2
CASSPLGAGDAYTF
>TRBV3-1|14|TRBJ2-1
CASRGPPSYNEQFF
>TRBV9|19|TRBJ1-6
CASSVSWETDRDYNSPLHF
>TRBV9|13|TRBJ2-2
CASSSIGAGELFF
>TRBV28|16|TRBJ2-2
CASKFHGDANTGELFF
>TRBV27|11|TRBJ2-7
CATTQGYEQYF
>TRBV7-8|15|TRBJ2-7
CASALLDSIGVEQYF
>TRBV5-1|16|TRBJ2-4
CASSFRSGGAKNIQYF
>TRBV12-3/TRBV12-4|13|TRBJ2-1
CASSFGQVDEQFF
>TRBV7-8|16|TRBJ2-3
CASSLAPSGVADTQYF
>TRBV6-5|14|TRBJ2-7
CASSPGQEAYEQYF
>TRBV4-1|12|TRBJ2-3
CASSPATDTQYF
>TRBV2|13|TRBJ2-3
CASSVGRTDTQYF
>TRBV11-2|14|TRBJ1-1
CASSSPQVKAGAFF
>TRBV4-3|15|TRBJ2-7
CASSQFSGGHYEQYF
>TRBV29-1|12|TRBJ2-7
CSVGEASYEQYF
>TRBV7-6|15|TRBJ2-1
CASSLAGGLVDEQFF
>TRBV7-2|16|TRBJ1-6
CASTHMDRAGNSPLHF
>TRBV7-9|12|TRBJ1-1
CASSLNVIEAFF
>TRBV2|13|TRBJ2-2
CASTLANTGELFF
>TRBV6-4|16|TRBJ2-4
CASSPDSGTGRDIQYF
>TRBV14|16|TRBJ2-7
CASSPRGEARAYEQYF
>TRBV28|17|TRBJ2-3
CASSPPTGERVTDTQYF
>TRBV19|13|TRBJ2-1
CAAGQASYNEQFF
>TRBV5-4|15|TRBJ2-2
CATSRRSLGPGELFF
>TRBV28|13|TRBJ1-2
CASTDRGPHGYTF
>TRBV4-2|12|TRBJ2-7
CASSQDFYEQYF
>TRBV28|14|TRBJ2-7
CASRSDRDQYEQYF
>TRBV12-3/TRBV12-4|15|TRBJ1-2
CASKIKKGLNYGYTF
>TRBV9|17|TRBJ2-5
CASSVDEARGGEETQYF
>TRBV28|12|TRBJ1-1
CASSSYAFEAVF
>TRBV28|16|TRBJ1-1
CASTSPARAKYTEAFF
>TRBV25-1|15|TRBJ1-6
CASSEYSGDNSPLHF
>TRBV7-9|13|TRBJ2-7
CASSLLQSEEQYF